A single sample gave rise to the 24 T cell receptor beta chains below, sequenced in a study of neurological immune-mediated disorders (dated by TCRdb to between 2018 and 2020). The library came from 5' RACE. TCRdb records Illumina HiSeq 2500 as the sequencer. Using fastp trimming at Q25 and MiXCR clonotype assembly, TCRdb reanalyzed the public sequencing data and kept in-frame beta chains. Every distinct CDR3 protein forms one entry, paired with its most common genes and DNA. This sample holds roughly 53,000 distinct CDR3 sequences; more than 7% were observed only once. Clones ranked in the top ten supply about 1.9% of the sample. The time point label corresponds to: longitudinal time-point 3. Material: PBMCs. The receptors originated from a woman aged 35 to 49 in good health.

In this sample, this clonotype turned up many times. This chain joins TRBV11-3 and TRBJ2-7; D is tentatively TRBD1 or TRBD2 (6 bases each). The CDR3 sequence is 14 residues long. Germline assignment: CDR1 SGHNT and CDR2 YENEEA. With 3 bases removed from V and 3 bases from J, the gap between germline ends came to 12 bases. CDR3 bases: TGTGCCAGCAGCTTGGGGGGCTTAGACTACGAGCAGTACTTC. Its protein product is CASSLGGLDYEQYF. Looking up the rest from reference TRBV11-3 and TRBJ2-7 gives the full variable domain: EAGVVQSPRYKIIEKKQPVAFWCNPISGHNTLYWYLQNLGQGPELLIRYENEEAVDDSQLPKDRFSAERLKGVDSTLKIQPAELGDSAVYLCASSLGGLDYEQYFGPGTRLTVT.

Many counts were recorded for this clonotype. This chain joins TRBV7-2 and TRBJ2-2, with D possibly being TRBD2 (5 bases). The CDR3 spans 15 residues. V lost 2 bases to trimming and J lost 0 bases, with 7 bases between them. The germline gives CDR1 SGHTA, CDR2 FQGNSA. For the CDR3, the DNA is TGTGCCAGCAGCTTACGAGCGGCGAACACCGGGGAGCTGTTTTTT. Translating gives CASSLRAANTGELFF.

This clonotype was seen at least ten times. The rearrangement uses TRBV5-8 and TRBJ2-2, with D perhaps assigned TRBD1 or TRBD2 (5 bases each). With 1 base removed from V and 4 bases from J, the gap between germline ends came to 11 bases. From germline, CDR1 is SGHTS and CDR2 YDEGEE. The CDR3 contains 15 residues. CDR3 nucleotide sequence: TGTGCCAGCAGCTTGACTGGGGGATCCACCGGGGAGCTGTTTTTT. It encodes CASSLTGGSTGELFF.

The table lists this clonotype with many counts. This chain joins TRBV20-1 and TRBJ1-1; D is unresolved. The V gene's germline CDR1 is DFQATT and CDR2 SNEGSKA (reference sequence). The CDR3 contains 14 residues. Trimming took 6 bases from V and 4 from J, leaving 18 bases between them. Here the CDR3 reads CSAPLEGSPTEAFF. As DNA, the CDR3 is TGCAGTGCCCCATTGGAAGGGAGTCCCACTGAAGCTTTCTTT.

This clonotype has a count of ten or more. The rearrangement links TRBV5-1 to TRBJ1-5; 7 bases are shared with TRBD1. CDR3 length: 14 amino acids. From germline, CDR1 is SGHRS and CDR2 YFSETQ. V lost 7 bases and J lost 6; bases outside the gene matches: 10. For the CDR3, the DNA is TGCGCCAGCTCTTCAGGGGGGGGCGGTCAGCCCCAGCATTTT. Residues: CASSSGGGGQPQHF.

This clonotype was seen ten or more times. The J gene is TRBJ2-7, the V gene TRBV7-2; perhaps TRBD2 as D (6 bases). The germline CDR1 and CDR2 sequences are SGHTA and FQGNSA. The CDR3 sequence is 14 residues long. The ends were cut back, 4 bases at V and 2 bases at J, with 12 bases in the middle. CDR3 protein: CASSSLADPYEQYF. The DNA of the CDR3 is TGTGCCAGCAGCTCGTTAGCGGATCCCTACGAGCAGTACTTC.

This clonotype has only one observation. The V and J genes are TRBV11-2 and TRBJ2-7; perhaps TRBD2 as D (6 bases). V was trimmed by 4 bases and J by 6 bases, leaving 13 bases between them. Germline loops: CDR1 SGHAT, CDR2 FQNNGV. This CDR3 spans 13 amino acids. The CDR3 DNA sequence: TGTGCCAGCAGCTGGGATAGGGGACTCGAGCAGTACTTC. As protein: CASSWDRGLEQYF.

This clonotype showed up just a few times. The chain carries TRBV5-1 and TRBJ1-1; a possible D gene is TRBD1 (5 bases). The CDR3 extends over 11 amino acids. The germline gives CDR1 SGHRS, CDR2 YFSETQ. The ends were cut back, 8 bases at V and 8 bases at J, with 13 bases in the middle. This CDR3 is CASGLDSEAFF. CDR3 nucleotides: TGCGCCAGTGGACTAGACAGCGAAGCTTTCTTT.

This clonotype was detected many times. The V and J genes are TRBV7-2 and TRBJ2-1; possible D gene TRBD2, 6 bases. This CDR3 is 18 amino acids long. Germline V gene data show CDR1 as SGHTA and CDR2 as FQGNSA. The V end lost 1 base, the J end lost 1 base, and 17 bases lay between the germline ends. The CDR3 here is CASSLVGGWMTSYNEQFF. The CDR3 region has the DNA TGTGCCAGCAGCTTAGTTGGAGGGTGGATGACTTCCTACAATGAGCAGTTCTTC.

This clonotype was counted many times. The CDR3 is CASSYSPEVYGYTF. The CDR3 region has the DNA TGTGCCAGCAGTTACTCCCCAGAAGTCTATGGCTACACCTTC. The rearrangement joins TRBV6-5 to TRBJ1-2; D is unclear. This CDR3 has 14 amino acids. The germline gives CDR1 MNHEY, CDR2 SVGAGI. The ends were cut back, 0 bases at V and 4 bases at J, with 9 bases in the middle.

This clonotype has ten or more counts. The V gene is TRBV10-3, the J gene TRBJ1-3; no firm D call. CDR3 size: 16 residues. V was clipped by 0 bases and J by 0 bases, with 9 bases between them. The germline V gene has CDR1 ENHRY and CDR2 SYGVKD. In DNA, the CDR3 is TGTGCCATCAGTGAGTCTGAACGGATCTCTGGAAACACCATATATTTT. Protein product: CAISESERISGNTIYF.

Ten or more counts support this clonotype. The rearrangement links TRBV6-5 to TRBJ2-7, with D uncertain. The V and J ends lost 0 bases and 1 base respectively, with 10 bases between them. Germline V gene lookup returns CDR1 MNHEY and CDR2 SVGAGI. The CDR3 contains 15 residues. As DNA, the CDR3 is TGTGCCAGCAGTTACTCGATAGGGCAATCCTACGAGCAGTACTTC. Amino acids: CASSYSIGQSYEQYF.

This clonotype was picked up many times. The CDR3 sequence is CASSTGIDTGELFF. The CDR3, as DNA: TGTGCCAGCAGCACAGGGATAGACACCGGGGAGCTGTTTTTT. The chain links TRBV12-3 or TRBV12-4 to TRBJ2-2, with D tentatively TRBD1 (6 bases). Trimming cost V 6 bases and J 3 bases, with 11 bases left between them. This CDR3 is built from 14 residues.

This clonotype has at least ten counts. This chain joins TRBV29-1 and TRBJ2-5; D remains ambiguous. V dropped 3 bases and J dropped 2 bases, with 7 bases sitting between them. Looked up from germline, CDR1 is SQVTM and CDR2 is ANQGSEA. CDR3 size: 12 residues. This CDR3 reads CSVDGSQETQYF. Here the CDR3 DNA reads TGCAGCGTTGATGGCTCGCAAGAGACCCAGTACTTC.

The V call is TRBV5-6, the J call TRBJ2-7; D is undetermined. The CDR3 contains 14 residues. Germline CDR1 and CDR2: SGHDT and YYEEEE. Trimming took 1 base from V and 3 from J, leaving 11 bases between them. Written as DNA, the CDR3 is TGTGCCAGCAGCTTGTTCTCGCGTGGCTACGAGCAGTACTTC. It encodes CASSLFSRGYEQYF.

This clonotype was picked up many times. Written as DNA, the CDR3 is TGCGCCAGCAGCCCCCGATTGAGCTCTGGAAACACCATATATTTT. As protein: CASSPRLSSGNTIYF. The rearrangement uses TRBV10-2 and TRBJ1-3; no clear D gene. V was trimmed by 6 bases and J by 0 bases, leaving 12 bases between them. Germline V CDR1 and CDR2: WSHSY, SAAADI. The CDR3 contains 15 residues.

This clonotype was observed many times. The rearrangement uses TRBV7-9 and TRBJ2-2; no clear D gene. V lost 2 bases to trimming and J lost 4 bases, with 8 bases between them. Germline loops: CDR1 SEHNR, CDR2 FQNEAQ (reference sequence). The CDR3 runs to 14 residues. In nucleotides, the CDR3 is TGTGCCAGCAGCTTAAGAGTGAGCACCGGGGAGCTGTTTTTT. This gives the protein CASSLRVSTGELFF.

This clonotype was seen ten or more times. V usage is TRBV3-1 and J usage is TRBJ1-1; D is unclear. CDR3 length: 14 residues. Trimming cost V 0 bases and J 4 bases, with 9 bases left between them. In germline, CDR1 is LGHDT, CDR2 YNNKEL (reference sequence). This CDR3 is CASSQDPGFTEAFF. CDR3 coding DNA: TGTGCCAGCAGCCAAGATCCTGGGTTCACTGAAGCTTTCTTT.

This clonotype was counted ten times or more. The rearrangement joins TRBV7-9 to TRBJ2-1, with D unresolved. CDR1 and CDR2 from the germline V gene are SEHNR and FQNEAQ (reference sequence). With 5 bases removed from V and 0 bases from J, the gap between germline ends came to 14 bases. The CDR3 loop spans 16 amino acids. CDR3 loop: CASSDPTPSSYNEQFF. The CDR3 nucleotides are TGTGCCAGCAGCGACCCAACGCCAAGCTCCTACAATGAGCAGTTCTTC.

Many counts were recorded for this clonotype. This sequence joins TRBV20-1 and TRBJ2-1, with D possibly TRBD2 on 6 matching bases. The CDR3 totals 12 residues. Between the trimmed V and J ends, which lost 6 bases and 6 bases, there was a span of 12 bases. Looked up from germline, CDR1 is DFQATT and CDR2 is SNEGSKA (reference sequence). In DNA form, the CDR3 reads TGCAGTGCCCGAGGAGGGCGCAATGAGCAGTTCTTC. Amino acids: CSARGGRNEQFF.

This clonotype came up many times. This chain links TRBV19 with TRBJ2-1; D might be TRBD2 (5 bases). CDR3 length: 13 amino acids. The V end lost 5 bases, the J end lost 10 bases, and 15 bases lay between the germline ends. Germline loops: CDR1 LNHDA, CDR2 SQIVND (reference sequence). CDR3 amino acids: CASSRPPGVEQFF. The CDR3 bases are TGTGCCAGTAGTCGCCCCCCCGGGGTAGAGCAGTTCTTC.

This rearrangement joins TRBV20-1 to TRBJ2-1, with D perhaps matching TRBD1 (5 bases). The CDR3 contains 12 residues. Germline V gene sequence: CDR1 DFQATT, CDR2 SNEGSKA (reference sequence). Trimming removed 0 bases from V and 9 bases from J, with 9 bases in between. CDR3 in amino acids: CSARDTGTEQFF. The CDR3 DNA reads as TGCAGTGCTAGAGATACAGGTACTGAGCAGTTCTTC.

This clonotype occurred many times. This chain connects TRBV29-1 to TRBJ2-7, with 8 bases that match TRBD2. The CDR3 is made up of 13 amino acids. CDR1 and CDR2 (germline): SQVTM, ANQGSEA. Trimming removed 5 bases from V and 0 bases from J; junction bases left unmatched: 3. CDR3 sequence: CSVSGGSSYEQYF. In DNA, the CDR3 is TGCAGCGTTAGCGGGGGTAGCTCCTACGAGCAGTACTTC.

The rearrangement uses TRBV6-2 or TRBV6-3 and TRBJ1-1; D gene unclear. The V end lost 6 bases, the J end lost 3 bases, and 11 bases lay between the germline ends. CDR3 length: 13 amino acids. Looked up from germline, CDR1 is MNHEY and CDR2 is SVGEGT. The CDR3 sequence: CASSPEWDTEAFF. The DNA of the CDR3 is TGTGCCAGCAGCCCGGAATGGGACACTGAAGCTTTCTTT.